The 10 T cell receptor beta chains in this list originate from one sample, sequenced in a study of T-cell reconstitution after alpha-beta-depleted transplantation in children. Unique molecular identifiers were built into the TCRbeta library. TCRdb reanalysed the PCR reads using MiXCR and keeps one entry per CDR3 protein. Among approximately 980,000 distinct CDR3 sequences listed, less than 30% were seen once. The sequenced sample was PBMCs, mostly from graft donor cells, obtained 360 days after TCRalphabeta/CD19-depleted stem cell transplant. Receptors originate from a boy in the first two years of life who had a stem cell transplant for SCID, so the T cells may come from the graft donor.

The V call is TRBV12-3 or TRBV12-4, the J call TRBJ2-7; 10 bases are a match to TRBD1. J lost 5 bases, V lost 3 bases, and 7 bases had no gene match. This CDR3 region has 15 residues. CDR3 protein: CASSFGQGGRNEQYF. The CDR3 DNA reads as TGTGCCAGCAGTTTCGGACAGGGGGGAAGGAACGAGCAGTACTTC.

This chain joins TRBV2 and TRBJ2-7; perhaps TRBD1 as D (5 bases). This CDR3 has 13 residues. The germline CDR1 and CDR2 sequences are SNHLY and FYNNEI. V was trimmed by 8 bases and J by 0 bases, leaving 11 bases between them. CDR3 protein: CASLGRVSYEQYF. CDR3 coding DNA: TGTGCCAGCTTGGGCAGGGTCTCCTACGAGCAGTACTTC.

The CDR3 region is CASSLWLGGSDEQFF. CDR3 DNA sequence: TGCGCCAGCAGCTTGTGGCTAGGAGGGTCGGATGAGCAGTTCTTC. The V call is TRBV5-1, the J call TRBJ2-1; the D gene is possibly TRBD2 (6 bases). This CDR3 has 15 residues. From germline, CDR1 is SGHRS and CDR2 YFSETQ. V lost 1 base and J 8 bases, leaving 16 bases between the germline ends. Full variable domain (remainder filled in from reference TRBV5-1 and TRBJ2-1): KAGVTQTPRYLIKTRGQQVTLSCSPISGHRSVSWYQQTPGQGLQFLFEYFSETQRNKGNFPGRFSGRQFSNSRSEMNVSTLELGDSALYLCASSLWLGGSDEQFFGPGTRLTVL.

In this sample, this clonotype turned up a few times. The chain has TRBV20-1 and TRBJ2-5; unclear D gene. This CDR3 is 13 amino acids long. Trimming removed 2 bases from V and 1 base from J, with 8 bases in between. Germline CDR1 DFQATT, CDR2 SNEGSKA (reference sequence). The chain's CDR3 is CSARSTFQETQYF. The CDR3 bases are TGCAGTGCTAGATCAACGTTCCAAGAGACCCAGTACTTC.

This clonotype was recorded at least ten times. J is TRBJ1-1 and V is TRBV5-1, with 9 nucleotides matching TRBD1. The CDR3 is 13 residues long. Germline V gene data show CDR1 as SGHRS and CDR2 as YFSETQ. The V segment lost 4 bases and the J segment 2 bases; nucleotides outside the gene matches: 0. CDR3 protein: CASSTGGNTEAFF. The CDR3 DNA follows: TGCGCCAGCAGCACAGGGGGCAACACTGAAGCTTTCTTT.

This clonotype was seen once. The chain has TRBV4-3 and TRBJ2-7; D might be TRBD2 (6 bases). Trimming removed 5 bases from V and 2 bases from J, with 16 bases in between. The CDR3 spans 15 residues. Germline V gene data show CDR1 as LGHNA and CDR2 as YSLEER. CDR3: CASSKSAGGTYEQYF. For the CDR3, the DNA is TGCGCCAGCAGCAAAAGTGCTGGGGGGACCTACGAGCAGTACTTC.

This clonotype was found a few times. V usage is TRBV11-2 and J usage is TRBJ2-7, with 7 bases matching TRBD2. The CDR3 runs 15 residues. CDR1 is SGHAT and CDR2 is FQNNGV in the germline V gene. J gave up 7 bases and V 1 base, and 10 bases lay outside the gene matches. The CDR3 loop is CASSLVLARRGEQYF. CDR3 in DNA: TGTGCCAGCAGCTTAGTACTAGCGAGGAGAGGAGAGCAGTACTTC.

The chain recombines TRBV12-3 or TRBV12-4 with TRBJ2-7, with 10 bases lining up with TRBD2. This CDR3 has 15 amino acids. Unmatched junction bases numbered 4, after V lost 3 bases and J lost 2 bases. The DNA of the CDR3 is TGTGCCAGCAGTTTTTTCCTAGCGGGGGCCTACGAGCAGTACTTC. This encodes CASSFFLAGAYEQYF.

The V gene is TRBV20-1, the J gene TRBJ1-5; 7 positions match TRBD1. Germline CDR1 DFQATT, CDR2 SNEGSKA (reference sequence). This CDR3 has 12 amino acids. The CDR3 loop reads CSGQDSNQPQHF. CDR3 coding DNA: TGCAGCGGACAGGATAGCAATCAGCCCCAGCATTTT.

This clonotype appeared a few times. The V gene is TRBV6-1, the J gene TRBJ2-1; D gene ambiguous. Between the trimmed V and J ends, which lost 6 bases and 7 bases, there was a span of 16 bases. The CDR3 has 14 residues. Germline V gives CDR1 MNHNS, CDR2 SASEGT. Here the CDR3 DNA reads TGTGCCAGCAGACCGGCTCGGATGGGGAATGAGCAGTTCTTC. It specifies CASRPARMGNEQFF.